The clone carrying this T cell receptor (beta chain) has only a few counts. Other nucleotide sequences from this sample produce the same CDR3. These data come from a study of beta chain features in type 1 diabetes. Sequencing targeted expressed TCRB transcripts, as all isolated RNA had been reverse transcribed. Clones were sequenced by immunoSEQ multiplex PCR, and TCRdb holds only the in-frame ones, with some missing. The sample carries more than 150,000 clones, approximately 9.1% recorded once. Between the trimmed V and J ends, which lost 0 bases and 2 bases, there was a span of 10 bases. This CDR3 comprises 15 residues. Looked up from germline, CDR1 is SGDLS and CDR2 is YYNGEE.

Material for sequencing was central memory CD4+ T cells from blood. The receptor was isolated from a woman aged 18-29 years in good health. The chain combines TRBV9 with TRBJ2-3; no firm D call. The chain's CDR3 is CASSVVADSTDTQYF. The CDR3 nucleotides are TGTGCCAGCAGCGTAGTGGCGGATTCCACAGATACGCAGTATTTT. Looking up the rest from reference TRBV9 and TRBJ2-3 gives the full variable domain: DSGVTQTPKHLITATGQRVTLRCSPRSGDLSVYWYQQSLDQGLQFLIQYYNGEERAKGNILERFSAQQFPDLHSELNLSSLELGDSALYFCASSVVADSTDTQYFGPGTRLTVL.